This T cell receptor (beta chain) comes out of a study of EBV T-cell therapy then PD-1 blockade in nasopharyngeal carcinoma. Time point indicated: 266 days after commencement of treatment, after nivolumab therapy. The sample's treatment: AdE1-LMPpoly-expanded autologous EBV-specific T-cell therapy followed by anti-PD-1 nivolumab. Germline V lookup: CDR1 LGHNA, CDR2 YSLEER. The CDR3 is made up of 17 amino acids. V was trimmed by 1 base and J by 2 bases, leaving 17 bases between them. The protocol was immunoSEQ multiplex PCR, while the TCRdb copy is restricted to in-frame clones and leaves out a portion. The sample lists about 20,000 clones, 84% occurring once. This clone was detected once. Its antigen is as yet unknown.

V is TRBV4-3 and J is TRBJ1-2, with D hard to call. The TCR was taken from a man aged 40-55 years with nasopharyngeal carcinoma. The sequencing here drew on CD8+ T cells from blood, taken around day 270 from a patient whose treatment included autologous EBV-specific T cells and nivolumab. The CDR3 nucleotides are TGCGCCAGCAGCCAAGGGAACTACCGAAGAGAGAACTATGGCTACACCTTC. This codes for CASSQGNYRRENYGYTF.